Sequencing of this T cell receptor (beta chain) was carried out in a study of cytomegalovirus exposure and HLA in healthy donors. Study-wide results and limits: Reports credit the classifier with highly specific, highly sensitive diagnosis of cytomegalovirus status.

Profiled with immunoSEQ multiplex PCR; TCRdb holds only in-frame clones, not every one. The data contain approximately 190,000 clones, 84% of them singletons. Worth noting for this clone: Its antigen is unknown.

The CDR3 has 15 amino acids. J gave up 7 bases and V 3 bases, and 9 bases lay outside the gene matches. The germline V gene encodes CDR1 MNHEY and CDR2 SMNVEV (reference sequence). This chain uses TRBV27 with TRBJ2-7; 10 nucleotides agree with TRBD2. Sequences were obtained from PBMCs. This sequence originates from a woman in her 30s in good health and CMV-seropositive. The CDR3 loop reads CASSLSLAGAEEQYF. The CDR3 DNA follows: TGTGCCAGCAGTTTGAGCCTAGCGGGAGCGGAAGAGCAGTACTTC.